Following are 4 T cell receptor beta chains from one sample sequenced in a study of memory CD4+ T cells and cytomegalovirus serostatus. Sequencing was performed with immunoSEQ multiplex PCR; in TCRdb, only in-frame clones are kept and a portion is missing. The sample yields some 52,000 clones, about 86% seen once. Single viable CD3+CD4+CD8-CD45RO+ cells were sorted as the memory CD4+ T cells. Material: memory CD4+ T cells from blood. Source of these receptors: an adult in good health and CMV-seropositive.

The chain carries TRBV30 and TRBJ2-7, with D perhaps matching TRBD2 (5 bases). Between the trimmed V and J ends, which lost 4 bases and 1 base, there was a span of 8 bases. This CDR3 comprises 12 residues. Germline assignment: CDR1 GTSNPN and CDR2 SVGIG (reference sequence). The CDR3 nucleotides are TGTGCCTGGACTAGCAGTTCCTACGAGCAGTACTTC. Protein: CAWTSSSYEQYF.

The chain couples TRBV14 to TRBJ2-3; TRBD2 is a possible D gene (7 bases). Germline assignment: CDR1 SGHDN and CDR2 FVKESK. CDR3 length: 16 residues. With 0 bases removed from V and 5 bases from J, the gap between germline ends came to 15 bases. The CDR3 spells CASSQDGGGAIDTQYF. The CDR3 DNA is TGTGCCAGCAGCCAAGATGGAGGGGGGGCCATAGATACGCAGTATTTT. Looking up the rest from reference TRBV14 and TRBJ2-3 gives the full variable domain: EAGVTQFPSHSVIEKGQTVTLRCDPISGHDNLYWYRRVMGKEIKFLLHFVKESKQDESGMPNNRFLAERTGGTYSTLKVQPAELEDSGVYFCASSQDGGGAIDTQYFGPGTRLTVL.

V gene TRBV6-6 combines with J gene TRBJ1-2; D is unresolved. V was clipped by 5 bases and J by 0 bases, with 7 bases between them. Germline CDR1 and CDR2: MNHNY and SVGAGI (reference sequence). There are 13 residues in the CDR3. In nucleotides, the CDR3 is TGTGCCAGCAGTCGGGGAGCTAACTATGGCTACACCTTC. Translating it yields CASSRGANYGYTF.

The J gene is TRBJ1-1, the V gene TRBV6-5, with D hard to call. Deletions cut 1 base from V and 2 bases from J, with 5 bases between. CDR3 length equals 13 residues. Germline assignment: CDR1 MNHEY and CDR2 SVGAGI. The CDR3 bases are TGTGCCAGCAGTTACTGGGTTAACACTGAAGCTTTCTTT. It codes for CASSYWVNTEAFF.